This T cell receptor beta chain was recorded in a study of blood T cell repertoires in COVID-19. In the study's own analysis: How many nucleated cells were present was estimated from reference gene primer amplification. The data were produced by immunoSEQ multiplex PCR, yet TCRdb's version contains in-frame clones alone and is incomplete. V, J and clone size are taken as reported in that table, and D and trimming were inferred from the DNA itself. Of roughly 160,000 clones detected, 85% to 95% appear once; the ten largest clones hold approximately 0.56%. V dropped 5 bases and J dropped 0 bases, with 10 bases sitting between them. Germline values: CDR1 SNHLY, CDR2 FYNNEI. The CDR3 is made up of 15 amino acids.

This clonotype was sampled from a man aged 45 to 65 with acute or convalescent COVID-19. V is TRBV2 and J is TRBJ1-4, with D perhaps matching TRBD1 (6 bases). The sample comprised peripheral blood. The CDR3 bases are TGTGCCAGCAGTCCCCGGACAGCAACTAATGAAAAACTGTTTTTT. This encodes CASSPRTATNEKLFF.